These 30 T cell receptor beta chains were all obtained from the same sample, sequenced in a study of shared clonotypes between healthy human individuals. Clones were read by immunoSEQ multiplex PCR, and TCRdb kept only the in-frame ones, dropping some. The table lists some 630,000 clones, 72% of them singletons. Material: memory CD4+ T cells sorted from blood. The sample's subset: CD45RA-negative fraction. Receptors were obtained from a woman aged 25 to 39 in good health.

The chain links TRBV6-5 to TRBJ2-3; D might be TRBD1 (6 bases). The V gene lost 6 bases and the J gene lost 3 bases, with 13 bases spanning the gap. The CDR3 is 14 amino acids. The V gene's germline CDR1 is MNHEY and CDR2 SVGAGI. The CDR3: CASSHRVVTDTQYF. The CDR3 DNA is TGTGCCAGCAGCCACAGGGTTGTGACAGATACGCAGTATTTT.

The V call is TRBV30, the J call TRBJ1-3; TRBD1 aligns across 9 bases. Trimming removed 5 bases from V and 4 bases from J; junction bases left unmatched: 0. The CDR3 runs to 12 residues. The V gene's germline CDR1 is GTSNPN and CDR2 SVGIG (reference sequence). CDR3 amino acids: CAWGQGGNTIYF. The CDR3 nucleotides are TGTGCCTGGGGACAGGGGGGAAACACCATATATTTT.

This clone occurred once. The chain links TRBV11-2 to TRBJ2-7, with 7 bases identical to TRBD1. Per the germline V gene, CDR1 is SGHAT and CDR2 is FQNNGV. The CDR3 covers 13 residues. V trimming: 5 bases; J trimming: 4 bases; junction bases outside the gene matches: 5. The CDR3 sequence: CASSNTGVYEQYF. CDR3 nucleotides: TGTGCCAGCAGCAATACAGGGGTTTACGAGCAGTACTTC.

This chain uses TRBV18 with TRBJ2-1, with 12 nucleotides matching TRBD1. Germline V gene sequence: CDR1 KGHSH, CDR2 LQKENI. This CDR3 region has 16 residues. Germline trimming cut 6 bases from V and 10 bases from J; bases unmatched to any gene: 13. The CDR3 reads CASSSVWGQGAVEQFF. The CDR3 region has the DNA TGTGCCAGCTCGTCCGTTTGGGGACAGGGGGCTGTCGAGCAGTTCTTC.

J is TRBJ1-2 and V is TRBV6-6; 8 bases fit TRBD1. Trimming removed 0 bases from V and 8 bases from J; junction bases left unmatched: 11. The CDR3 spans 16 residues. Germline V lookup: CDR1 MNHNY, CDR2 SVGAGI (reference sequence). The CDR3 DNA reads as TGTGCCAGCAGTTACTCGACAACAGGGGGGGACGGCGGCTACACCTTC. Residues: CASSYSTTGGDGGYTF.

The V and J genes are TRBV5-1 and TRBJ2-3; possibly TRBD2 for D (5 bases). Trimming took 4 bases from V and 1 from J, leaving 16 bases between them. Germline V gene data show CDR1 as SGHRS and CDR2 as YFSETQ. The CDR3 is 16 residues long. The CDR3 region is CASSPEGRSRTDTQYF. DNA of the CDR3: TGCGCCAGCAGCCCCGAGGGAAGGTCCCGCACAGATACGCAGTATTTT.

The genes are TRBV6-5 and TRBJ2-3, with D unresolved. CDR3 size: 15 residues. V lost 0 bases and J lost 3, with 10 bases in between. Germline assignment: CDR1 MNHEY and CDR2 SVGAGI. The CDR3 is CASSYSVTFTDTQYF. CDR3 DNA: TGTGCCAGCAGTTACTCGGTAACTTTTACAGATACGCAGTATTTT.

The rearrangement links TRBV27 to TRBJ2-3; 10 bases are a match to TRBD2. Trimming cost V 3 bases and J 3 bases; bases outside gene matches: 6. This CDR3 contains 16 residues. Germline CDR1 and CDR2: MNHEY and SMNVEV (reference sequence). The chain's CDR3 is CASSFRASGRTDTQYF. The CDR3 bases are TGTGCCAGCAGTTTCCGGGCTAGCGGGAGAACAGATACGCAGTATTTT.

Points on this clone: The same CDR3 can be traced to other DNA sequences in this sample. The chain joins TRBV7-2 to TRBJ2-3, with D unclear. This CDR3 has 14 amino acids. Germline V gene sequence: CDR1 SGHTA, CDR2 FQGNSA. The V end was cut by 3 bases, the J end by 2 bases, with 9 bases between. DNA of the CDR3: TGTGCCAGCAGCTTGGCCGCGAACACAGATACGCAGTATTTT. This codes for CASSLAANTDTQYF.

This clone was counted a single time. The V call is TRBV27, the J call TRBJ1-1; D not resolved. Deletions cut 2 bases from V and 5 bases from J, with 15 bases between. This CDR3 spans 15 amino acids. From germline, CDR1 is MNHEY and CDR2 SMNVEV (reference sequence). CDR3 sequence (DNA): TGTGCCAGCAGTTTAAGACCCCCTTCCCGGACTGAAGCTTTCTTT. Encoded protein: CASSLRPPSRTEAFF.

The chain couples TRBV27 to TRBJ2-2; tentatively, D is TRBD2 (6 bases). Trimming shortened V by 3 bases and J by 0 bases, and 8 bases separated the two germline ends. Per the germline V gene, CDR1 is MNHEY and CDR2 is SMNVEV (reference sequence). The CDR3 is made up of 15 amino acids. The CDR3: CASSFWGANTGELFF. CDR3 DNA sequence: TGTGCCAGCAGTTTCTGGGGGGCGAACACCGGGGAGCTGTTTTTT.

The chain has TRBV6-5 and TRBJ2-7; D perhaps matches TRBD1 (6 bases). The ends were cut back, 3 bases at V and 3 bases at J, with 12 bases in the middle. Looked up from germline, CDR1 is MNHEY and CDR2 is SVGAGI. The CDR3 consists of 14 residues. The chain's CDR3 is CASSYNQGRYEQYF. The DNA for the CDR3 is TGTGCCAGCAGTTATAATCAGGGGCGCTACGAGCAGTACTTC.

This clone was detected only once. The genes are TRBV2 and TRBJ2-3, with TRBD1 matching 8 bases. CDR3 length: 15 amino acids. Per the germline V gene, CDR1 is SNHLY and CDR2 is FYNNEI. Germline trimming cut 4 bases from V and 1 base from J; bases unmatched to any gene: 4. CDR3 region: CASSGEQGGTDTQYF. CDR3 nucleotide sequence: TGTGCCAGCAGTGGCGAACAGGGGGGCACAGATACGCAGTATTTT.

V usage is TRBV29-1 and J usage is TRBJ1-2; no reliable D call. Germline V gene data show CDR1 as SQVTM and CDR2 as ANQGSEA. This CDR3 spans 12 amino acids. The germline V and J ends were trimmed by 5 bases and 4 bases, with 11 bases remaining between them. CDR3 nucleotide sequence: TGCAGCGTTCACATACCACTCTATGGCTACACCTTC. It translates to CSVHIPLYGYTF.

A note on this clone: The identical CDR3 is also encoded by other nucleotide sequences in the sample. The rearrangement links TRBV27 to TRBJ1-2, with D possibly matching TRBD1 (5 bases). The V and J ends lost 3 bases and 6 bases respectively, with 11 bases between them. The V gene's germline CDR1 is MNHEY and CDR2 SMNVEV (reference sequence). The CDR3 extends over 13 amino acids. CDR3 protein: CASSLGGVDGYTF. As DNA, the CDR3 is TGTGCCAGCAGTTTGGGGGGGGTAGATGGCTACACCTTC.

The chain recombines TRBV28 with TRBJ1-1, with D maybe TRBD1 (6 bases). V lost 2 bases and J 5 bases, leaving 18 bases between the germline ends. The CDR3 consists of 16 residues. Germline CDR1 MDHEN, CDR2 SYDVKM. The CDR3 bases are TGTGCCAGCAGTTTACGGTCTCTGGGGGCGAGGACTGAAGCTTTCTTT. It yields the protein CASSLRSLGARTEAFF.

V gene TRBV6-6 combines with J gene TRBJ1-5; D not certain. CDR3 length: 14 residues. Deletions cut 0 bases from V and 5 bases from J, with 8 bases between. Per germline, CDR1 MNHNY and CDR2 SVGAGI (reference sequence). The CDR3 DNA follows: TGTGCCAGCAGTTACTCTCCCAGCGATCAGCCCCAGCATTTT. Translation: CASSYSPSDQPQHF.

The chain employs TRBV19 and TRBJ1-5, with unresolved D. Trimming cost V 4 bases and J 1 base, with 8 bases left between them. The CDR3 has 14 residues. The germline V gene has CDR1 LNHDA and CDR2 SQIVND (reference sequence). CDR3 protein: CASSKSGSNQPQHF. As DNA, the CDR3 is TGTGCCAGTAGTAAATCCGGAAGCAATCAGCCCCAGCATTTT.

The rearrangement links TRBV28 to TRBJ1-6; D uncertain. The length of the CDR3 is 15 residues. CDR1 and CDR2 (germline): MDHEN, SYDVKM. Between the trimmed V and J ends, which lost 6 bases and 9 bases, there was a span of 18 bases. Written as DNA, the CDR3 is TGTGCCAGCAGCTTTCGGGCCTGGGCTGCTTCACCCCTCCACTTT. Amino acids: CASSFRAWAASPLHF.

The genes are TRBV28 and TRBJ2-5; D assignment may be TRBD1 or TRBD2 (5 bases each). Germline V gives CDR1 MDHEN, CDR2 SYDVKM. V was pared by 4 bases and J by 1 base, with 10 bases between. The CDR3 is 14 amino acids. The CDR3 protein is CASSSGTPQETQYF. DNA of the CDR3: TGTGCCAGCAGTTCCGGGACGCCCCAAGAGACCCAGTACTTC.

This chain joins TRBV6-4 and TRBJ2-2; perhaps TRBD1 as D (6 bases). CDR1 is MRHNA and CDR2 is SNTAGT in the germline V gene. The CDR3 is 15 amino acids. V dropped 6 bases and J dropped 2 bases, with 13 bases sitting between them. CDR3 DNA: TGTGCCAGCAGACCCGAGGGGGTAAACACCGGGGAGCTGTTTTTT. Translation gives CASRPEGVNTGELFF.

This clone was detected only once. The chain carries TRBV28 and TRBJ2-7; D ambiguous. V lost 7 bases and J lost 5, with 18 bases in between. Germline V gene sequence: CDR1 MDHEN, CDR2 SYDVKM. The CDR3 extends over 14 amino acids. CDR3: CASTLWEISDEQYF. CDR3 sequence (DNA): TGTGCCAGCACCCTCTGGGAAATCTCAGACGAGCAGTACTTC.

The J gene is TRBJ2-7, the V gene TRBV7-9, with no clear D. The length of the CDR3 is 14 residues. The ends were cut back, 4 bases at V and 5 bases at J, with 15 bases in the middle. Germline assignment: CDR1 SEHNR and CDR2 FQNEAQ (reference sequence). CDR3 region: CASSSAKWTHEQYF. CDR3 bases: TGTGCCAGCAGCTCGGCGAAGTGGACCCACGAGCAGTACTTC.

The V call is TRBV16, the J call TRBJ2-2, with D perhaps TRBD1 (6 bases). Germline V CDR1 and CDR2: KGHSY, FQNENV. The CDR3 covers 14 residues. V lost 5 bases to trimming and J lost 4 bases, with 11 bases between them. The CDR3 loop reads CASSVQGSTGELFF. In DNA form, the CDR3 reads TGTGCCAGCAGCGTACAGGGTTCCACCGGGGAGCTGTTTTTT.

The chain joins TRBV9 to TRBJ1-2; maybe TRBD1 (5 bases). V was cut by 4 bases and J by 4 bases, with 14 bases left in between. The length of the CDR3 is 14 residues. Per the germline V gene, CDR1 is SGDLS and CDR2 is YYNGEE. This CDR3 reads CASSPAGLGYGYTF. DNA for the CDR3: TGTGCCAGCAGCCCCGCGGGGCTGGGCTATGGCTACACCTTC. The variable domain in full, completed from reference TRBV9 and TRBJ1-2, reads DSGVTQTPKHLITATGQRVTLRCSPRSGDLSVYWYQQSLDQGLQFLIQYYNGEERAKGNILERFSAQQFPDLHSELNLSSLELGDSALYFCASSPAGLGYGYTFGSGTRLTVV.

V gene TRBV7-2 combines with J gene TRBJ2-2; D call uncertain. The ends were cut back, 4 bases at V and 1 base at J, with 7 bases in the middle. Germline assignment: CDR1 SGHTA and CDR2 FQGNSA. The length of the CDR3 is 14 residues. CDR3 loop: CASSSYMNTGELFF. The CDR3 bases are TGTGCCAGCAGCTCCTACATGAACACCGGGGAGCTGTTTTTT.

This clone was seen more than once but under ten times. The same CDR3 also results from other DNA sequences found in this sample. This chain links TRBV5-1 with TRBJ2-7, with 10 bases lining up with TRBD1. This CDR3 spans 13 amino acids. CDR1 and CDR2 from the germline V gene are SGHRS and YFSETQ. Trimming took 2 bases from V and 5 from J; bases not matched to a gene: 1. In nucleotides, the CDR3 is TGCGCCAGCAGCTTCGGACAGGGGGACGAGCAGTACTTC. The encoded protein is CASSFGQGDEQYF. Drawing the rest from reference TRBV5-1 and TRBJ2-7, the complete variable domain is KAGVTQTPRYLIKTRGQQVTLSCSPISGHRSVSWYQQTPGQGLQFLFEYFSETQRNKGNFPGRFSGRQFSNSRSEMNVSTLELGDSALYLCASSFGQGDEQYFGPGTRLTVT.

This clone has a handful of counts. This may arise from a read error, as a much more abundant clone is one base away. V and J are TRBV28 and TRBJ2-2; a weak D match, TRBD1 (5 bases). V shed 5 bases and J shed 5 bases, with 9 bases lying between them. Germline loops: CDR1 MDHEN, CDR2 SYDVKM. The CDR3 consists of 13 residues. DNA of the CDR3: TGTGCCAGCAGTCTACAGGAAACCGGGGAGCTGTTTTTT. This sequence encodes CASSLQETGELFF.

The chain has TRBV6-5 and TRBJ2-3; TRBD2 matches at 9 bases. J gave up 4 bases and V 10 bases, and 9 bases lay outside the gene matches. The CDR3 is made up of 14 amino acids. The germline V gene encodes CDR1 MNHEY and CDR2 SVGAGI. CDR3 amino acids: CATRIKREADTQYF. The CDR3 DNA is TGTGCCACCAGGATAAAGCGGGAGGCAGATACGCAGTATTTT.

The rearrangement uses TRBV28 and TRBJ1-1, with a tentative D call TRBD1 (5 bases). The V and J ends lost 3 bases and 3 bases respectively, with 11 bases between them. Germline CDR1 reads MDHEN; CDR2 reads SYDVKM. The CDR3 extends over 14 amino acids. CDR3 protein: CASSLIREDTEAFF. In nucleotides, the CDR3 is TGTGCCAGCAGTTTGATCAGGGAGGACACTGAAGCTTTCTTT.